This T cell receptor beta chain was identified during a study of control samples from healthy donors and cancer patients. Here immunoSEQ multiplex PCR was the method, and the copy in TCRdb shows in-frame clones only, minus some. This table has 200,000 to 250,000 clones, about 94% appearing once. This CDR3 is 12 amino acids long. V lost 2 bases, J lost 6 bases, and 5 bases lay in between. The germline V gene encodes CDR1 SGHTA and CDR2 FQGTGA. This sequence originates from a middle-aged man in good health. The chain is built from TRBV7-3 and TRBJ1-5; D not certain. Input material: blood. The CDR3 here is CASSLLGQPQHF. The CDR3 region has the DNA TGTGCCAGCAGCTTATTGGGTCAGCCCCAGCATTTT.